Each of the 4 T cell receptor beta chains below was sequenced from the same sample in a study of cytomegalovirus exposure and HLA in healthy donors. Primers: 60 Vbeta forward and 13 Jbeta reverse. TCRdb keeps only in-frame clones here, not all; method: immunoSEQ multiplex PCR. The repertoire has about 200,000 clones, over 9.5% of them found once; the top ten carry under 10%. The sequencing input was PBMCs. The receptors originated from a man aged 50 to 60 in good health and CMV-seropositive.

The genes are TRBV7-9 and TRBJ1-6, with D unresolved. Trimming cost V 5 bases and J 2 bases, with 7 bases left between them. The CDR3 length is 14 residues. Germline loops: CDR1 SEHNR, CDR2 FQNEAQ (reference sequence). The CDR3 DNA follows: TGTGCCAGCAGCGCCGGGACCTATAATTCACCCCTCCACTTT. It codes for CASSAGTYNSPLHF.

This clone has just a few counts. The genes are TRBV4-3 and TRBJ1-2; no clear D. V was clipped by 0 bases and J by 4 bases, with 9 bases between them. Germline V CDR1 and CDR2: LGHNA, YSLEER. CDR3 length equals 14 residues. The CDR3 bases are TGCGCCAGCAGCCAAGAGAGGGCAGTCTATGGCTACACCTTC. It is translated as CASSQERAVYGYTF.

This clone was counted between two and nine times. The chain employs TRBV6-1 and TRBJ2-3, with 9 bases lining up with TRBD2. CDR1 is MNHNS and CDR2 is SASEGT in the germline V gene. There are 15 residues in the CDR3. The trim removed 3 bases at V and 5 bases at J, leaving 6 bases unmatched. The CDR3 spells CASSEGAGGLDTQYF. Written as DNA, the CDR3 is TGTGCCAGCAGTGAGGGAGCGGGGGGCCTAGATACGCAGTATTTT.

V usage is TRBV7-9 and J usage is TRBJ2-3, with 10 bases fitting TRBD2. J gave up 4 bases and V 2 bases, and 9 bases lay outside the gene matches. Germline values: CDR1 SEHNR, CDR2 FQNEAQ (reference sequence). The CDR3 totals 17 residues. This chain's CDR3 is CASSLWSGGAGADTQYF. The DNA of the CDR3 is TGTGCCAGCAGCTTATGGAGCGGGGGGGCCGGGGCAGATACGCAGTATTTT.